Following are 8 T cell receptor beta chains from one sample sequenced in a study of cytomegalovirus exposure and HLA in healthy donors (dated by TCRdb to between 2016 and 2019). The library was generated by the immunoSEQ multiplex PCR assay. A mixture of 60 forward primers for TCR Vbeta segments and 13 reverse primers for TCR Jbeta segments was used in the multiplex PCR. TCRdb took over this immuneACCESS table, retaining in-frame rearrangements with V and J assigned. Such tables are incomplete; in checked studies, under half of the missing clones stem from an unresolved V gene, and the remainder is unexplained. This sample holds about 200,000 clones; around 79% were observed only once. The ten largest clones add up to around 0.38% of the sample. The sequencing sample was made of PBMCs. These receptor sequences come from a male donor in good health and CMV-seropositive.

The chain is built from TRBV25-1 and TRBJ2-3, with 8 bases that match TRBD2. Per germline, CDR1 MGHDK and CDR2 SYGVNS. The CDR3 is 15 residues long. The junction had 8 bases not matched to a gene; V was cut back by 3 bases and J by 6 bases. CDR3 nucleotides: TGTGCCAGCAGTGATTCGGGGGGGCCAGGTGATACGCAGTATTTT. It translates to CASSDSGGPGDTQYF.

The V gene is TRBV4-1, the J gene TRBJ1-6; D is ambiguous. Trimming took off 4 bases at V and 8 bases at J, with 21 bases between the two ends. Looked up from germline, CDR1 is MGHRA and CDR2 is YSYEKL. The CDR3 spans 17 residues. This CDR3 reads CASSPREGSTGDSPLHF. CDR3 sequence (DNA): TGCGCCAGCAGCCCGCGAGAGGGCAGCACTGGAGATTCACCCCTCCACTTT.

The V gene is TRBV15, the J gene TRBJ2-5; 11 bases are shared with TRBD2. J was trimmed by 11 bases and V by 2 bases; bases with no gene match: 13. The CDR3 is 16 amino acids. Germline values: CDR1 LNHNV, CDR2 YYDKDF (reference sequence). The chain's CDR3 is CATSRSSPQLAGEQYF. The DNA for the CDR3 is TGTGCCACCAGCAGATCCTCACCCCAACTAGCGGGGGAGCAGTACTTC.

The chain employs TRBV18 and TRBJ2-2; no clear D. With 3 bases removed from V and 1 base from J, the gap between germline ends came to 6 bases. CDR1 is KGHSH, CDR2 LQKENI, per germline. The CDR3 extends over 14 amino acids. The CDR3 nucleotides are TGTGCCAGCTCACCTGGCGGGAACACCGGGGAGCTGTTTTTT. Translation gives CASSPGGNTGELFF.

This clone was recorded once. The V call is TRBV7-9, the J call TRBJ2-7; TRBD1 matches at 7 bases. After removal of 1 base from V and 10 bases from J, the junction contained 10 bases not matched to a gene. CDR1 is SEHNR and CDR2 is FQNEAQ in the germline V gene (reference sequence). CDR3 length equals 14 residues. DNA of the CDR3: TGTGCCAGCAGCTTAGTACAGGGGCCGGCGGTTCAGTACTTC. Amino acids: CASSLVQGPAVQYF.

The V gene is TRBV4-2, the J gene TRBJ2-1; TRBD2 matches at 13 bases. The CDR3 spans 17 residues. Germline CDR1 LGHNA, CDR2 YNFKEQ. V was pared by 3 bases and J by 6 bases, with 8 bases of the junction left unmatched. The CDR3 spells CASSHTQTSGGTNEQFF. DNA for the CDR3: TGTGCCAGCAGCCACACCCAGACTAGCGGGGGGACCAATGAGCAGTTCTTC.

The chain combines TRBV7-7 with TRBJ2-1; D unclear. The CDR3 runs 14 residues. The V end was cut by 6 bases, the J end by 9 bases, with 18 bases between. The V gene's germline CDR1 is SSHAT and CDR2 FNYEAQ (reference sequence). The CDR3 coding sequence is TGTGCCAGCAGTCCTACACACGAGCGCAGTGAGCAGTTCTTC. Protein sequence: CASSPTHERSEQFF.

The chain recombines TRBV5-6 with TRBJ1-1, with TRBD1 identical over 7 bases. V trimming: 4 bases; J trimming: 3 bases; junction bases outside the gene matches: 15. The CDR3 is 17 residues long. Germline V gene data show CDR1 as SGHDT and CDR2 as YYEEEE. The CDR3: CASSRLGAGGTHTEAFF. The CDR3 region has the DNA TGTGCCAGCAGCAGGCTGGGGGCAGGGGGGACCCACACTGAAGCTTTCTTT.